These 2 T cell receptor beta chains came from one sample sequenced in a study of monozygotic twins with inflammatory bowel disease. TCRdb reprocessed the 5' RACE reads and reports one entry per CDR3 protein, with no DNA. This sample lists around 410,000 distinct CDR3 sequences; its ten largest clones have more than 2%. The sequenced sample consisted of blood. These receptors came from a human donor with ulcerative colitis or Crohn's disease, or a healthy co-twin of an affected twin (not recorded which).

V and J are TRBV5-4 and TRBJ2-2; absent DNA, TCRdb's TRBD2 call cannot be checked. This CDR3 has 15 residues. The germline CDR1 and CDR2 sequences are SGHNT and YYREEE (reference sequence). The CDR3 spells CASSLASRGGGELFF.

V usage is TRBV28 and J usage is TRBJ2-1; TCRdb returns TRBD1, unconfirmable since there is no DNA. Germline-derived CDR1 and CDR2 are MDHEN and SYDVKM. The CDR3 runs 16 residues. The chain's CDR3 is CASSTKDRGTNNEQFF.